This TCR beta chain was identified in a study of T cell responses to AZD1222 COVID-19 vaccine. Here immunoSEQ multiplex PCR was the method, and the copy in TCRdb shows in-frame clones only, minus some. The sample contains 180,000 or so clones, around 90% of which appear only once. About this clone itself: The antigen remains undetermined.

The CDR3 runs to 15 residues. The V and J ends lost 0 bases and 4 bases respectively, with 11 bases between them. Germline CDR1 is LGHNA and CDR2 is YNFKEQ. Overall study results and limits: The donors showed a predominance of white British ancestry and of females, with possible underestimation of clonal diversity.

The source of this sequence is an adult who received the AZD1222 COVID-19 vaccine. This rearrangement joins TRBV4-2 to TRBJ2-3; D may correspond to TRBD1 or TRBD2 (5 bases each). The sequenced sample was peripheral blood, obtained 28 days after the second AZD1222 dose. In nucleotides, the CDR3 is TGTGCCAGCAGCCAAGATGGGCGAGGGGCAGATACGCAGTATTTT. It codes for CASSQDGRGADTQYF.